The 22 T cell receptor beta chains below all came from one sample that was sequenced in a study of shared clonotypes between healthy human individuals. The method was immunoSEQ multiplex PCR; TCRdb's version includes in-frame clones alone and lacks a portion of them. The sample carries about 610,000 clones, approximately 96% recorded once. The naive CD8 population came from CD45RO-negative cells selected for CCR7, without terminally differentiated effector memory CD45RA+ cells. The sample taken for sequencing was naive CD8+ T cells sorted from blood. These receptors all stem from a woman aged 25 to 39 in good health.

The chain uses TRBV10-3 and TRBJ2-5; D is perhaps TRBD2 (6 bases). The end of the DNA aligns better with TRBJ2-7, so the J call may be wrong. The germline gives CDR1 ENHRY, CDR2 SYGVKD. There are 17 residues in the CDR3. CDR3 nucleotide sequence: TGTGCCATCAGTGAGTCGTCTGTAGGGACGGGGGCCTACGAGCAGTACTTC. Translating gives CAISESSVGTGAYEQYF.

About this clone: Other DNA sequences from this sample encode an identical CDR3 as well. V is TRBV28 and J is TRBJ2-7; D may be TRBD1 (7 bases). Deletions cut 5 bases from V and 1 base from J, with 12 bases between. CDR1 and CDR2 (germline): MDHEN, SYDVKM. The CDR3 totals 14 residues. CDR3 residues: CASSLAGGSYEQYF. The DNA of the CDR3 is TGTGCCAGCAGTCTGGCAGGGGGGTCCTACGAGCAGTACTTC.

The chain has TRBV4-1 and TRBJ2-1; 8 bases line up with TRBD2. The V segment lost 2 bases and the J segment 6 bases; nucleotides outside the gene matches: 12. The CDR3 is 17 residues long. Germline lookup yields CDR1 MGHRA and CDR2 YSYEKL. The CDR3 bases are TGCGCCAGCAGCCAAAAGAGGACGAGCGGGAGTAGCAATGAGCAGTTCTTC. It encodes CASSQKRTSGSSNEQFF.

The chain recombines TRBV27 with TRBJ2-7; 7 bases are shared with TRBD1. The CDR3 has 16 amino acids. V shed 6 bases and J 1 base; nucleotides not matched to a gene: 12. In germline, CDR1 is MNHEY, CDR2 SMNVEV (reference sequence). The chain's CDR3 is CASSYSVGTVSYEQYF. The CDR3 DNA follows: TGTGCCAGCAGCTACTCGGTGGGGACAGTGTCCTACGAGCAGTACTTC.

The chain employs TRBV7-9 and TRBJ2-1; TRBD2 matches at 8 bases. Losses at the gene ends were 3 bases for V and 10 bases for J; bases not matched to a gene: 5. This CDR3 has 13 residues. Looked up from germline, CDR1 is SEHNR and CDR2 is FQNEAQ (reference sequence). CDR3 residues: CASSLVAGKEQFF. The CDR3 region has the DNA TGTGCCAGCAGCTTGGTAGCGGGAAAAGAGCAGTTCTTC.

For the CDR3, the DNA is TGTGCCAGCAGCTTGGCGGGGGGATCCGAGCAGTACTTC. Amino acids: CASSLAGGSEQYF. The gene calls are TRBV5-6 and TRBJ2-7; 7 bases align to TRBD2. CDR1 and CDR2 from the germline V gene are SGHDT and YYEEEE. The CDR3 is 13 amino acids. Trimming removed 0 bases from V and 6 bases from J; junction bases left unmatched: 3.

J is TRBJ2-7 and V is TRBV6-5; 7 nucleotides line up with TRBD2. With V trimmed by 4 bases and J by 0 bases, 3 bases remained unmatched. This CDR3 contains 14 residues. Germline V gene data show CDR1 as MNHEY and CDR2 as SVGAGI. Here the CDR3 DNA reads TGTGCCAGCAGTTTGGGCGGGAGCTCCTACGAGCAGTACTTC. Protein product: CASSLGGSSYEQYF.

The chain has TRBV11-1 and TRBJ2-5; possibly TRBD1 for D (5 bases). Between the trimmed V and J ends, which lost 5 bases and 0 bases, there was a span of 10 bases. This CDR3 spans 14 amino acids. CDR1 is SGHAT and CDR2 is FQDESV in the germline V gene (reference sequence). Here the CDR3 reads CASSADSNQETQYF. As DNA, the CDR3 is TGTGCCAGCAGCGCAGACAGCAACCAAGAGACCCAGTACTTC. Based on the CDR3 plus reference TRBV11-1 and TRBJ2-5, the full variable domain is EAEVAQSPRYKITEKSQAVAFWCDPISGHATLYWYRQILGQGPELLVQFQDESVVDDSQLPKDRFSAERLKGVDSTLKIQPAELGDSAMYLCASSADSNQETQYFGPGTRLLVL.

The chain combines TRBV21-1 with TRBJ2-4; TRBD1, the table's D call, was not compared with the DNA. TRBV21-1 represents a pseudogene. The CDR3 sequence is 15 residues long. The CDR3 region has the DNA TGTGCCAGCAGCAAAGCGGGGGACAGGAAAAACATTCAGTACTTC. It encodes CASSKAGDRKNIQYF.

J is TRBJ2-7 and V is TRBV7-6; 7 nucleotides align to TRBD1. The CDR3 loop spans 15 amino acids. V was clipped by 5 bases and J by 3 bases; unmatched bases: 10. The V gene's germline CDR1 is SGHVS and CDR2 FNYEAQ. In nucleotides, the CDR3 is TGTGCCAGCAGCGCGTTACAGGGGAAGGACTACGAGCAGTACTTC. Protein product: CASSALQGKDYEQYF.

CDR3 coding DNA: TGTGCCAGCAGCTTCGAGACTAGCGGATACAATGAGCAGTTCTTC. The encoded protein is CASSFETSGYNEQFF. The gene calls are TRBV5-4 and TRBJ2-1, with TRBD2 matching 9 bases. The CDR3 runs 15 residues. The germline V gene has CDR1 SGHNT and CDR2 YYREEE (reference sequence). The junction had 4 bases not matched to a gene; V was cut back by 2 bases and J by 4 bases.

The chain is built from TRBV28 and TRBJ2-7; 12 bases agree with TRBD2. Germline-derived CDR1 and CDR2 are MDHEN and SYDVKM. The CDR3 has 16 residues. The J segment lost 4 bases and the V segment lost 3 bases, leaving 7 bases of the junction unmatched. CDR3 region: CASSFPPGLAGYEQYF. Written as DNA, the CDR3 is TGTGCCAGCAGTTTCCCCCCGGGACTAGCGGGTTACGAGCAGTACTTC.

CDR3: CASSILTRKGYNEQFF. CDR3 sequence (DNA): TGTGCCAGTAGTATCCTGACTAGGAAAGGTTACAATGAGCAGTTCTTC. This chain connects TRBV19 to TRBJ2-1; a weak D match, TRBD2 (6 bases). In germline, CDR1 is LNHDA, CDR2 SQIVND (reference sequence). Trimming left V 3 bases short and J 4 bases short, with 16 bases between. The CDR3 is 16 residues long.

Turning to this clone: The same CDR3 is also encoded by other DNA sequences in this sample. This chain uses TRBV5-1 with TRBJ1-1; possible D gene TRBD1, 5 bases. V was pared by 2 bases and J by 7 bases, with 6 bases between. The CDR3 has 11 residues. Germline V gene lookup returns CDR1 SGHRS and CDR2 YFSETQ. The CDR3 region has the DNA TGCGCCAGCAGCTTAGGGGTTGAAGCTTTCTTT. It is translated as CASSLGVEAFF.

This rearrangement joins TRBV9 to TRBJ2-7, with a possible D match to TRBD1 (6 bases). Germline values: CDR1 SGDLS, CDR2 YYNGEE. Deletions cut 1 base from V and 3 bases from J, with 14 bases between. The CDR3 is 15 amino acids. The CDR3 DNA sequence: TGTGCCAGCAGCGTACTTCGTCGACAGGACTACGAGCAGTACTTC. Translation: CASSVLRRQDYEQYF.

The chain couples TRBV19 to TRBJ1-1; possibly TRBD1 for D (5 bases). The CDR3 covers 13 residues. Germline V gives CDR1 LNHDA, CDR2 SQIVND (reference sequence). Trimming shortened V by 3 bases and J by 4 bases, and 9 bases separated the two germline ends. The CDR3 DNA sequence: TGTGCCAGTAGTATTCCACAGGTCACTGAAGCTTTCTTT. Amino acids: CASSIPQVTEAFF.

As for this clone: In the same sample, other DNA sequences code for this CDR3. The V and J genes are TRBV19 and TRBJ2-7, with 8 nucleotides matching TRBD2. Germline-derived CDR1 and CDR2 are LNHDA and SQIVND (reference sequence). CDR3 length: 14 amino acids. With 3 bases clipped from V and 4 bases from J, the junction kept 5 bases outside the gene matches. This CDR3 is CASSIAGGGYEQYF. CDR3 bases: TGTGCCAGTAGTATCGCGGGAGGCGGGTACGAGCAGTACTTC.

Remarks on this clone: At one of its ends the junction is not consistent with the germline gene, which may arise from a read error. The rearrangement uses TRBV5-4 and TRBJ2-7; 8 nucleotides align to TRBD2. This CDR3 spans 14 amino acids. CDR1 is SGHNT, CDR2 YYREEE, per germline (reference sequence). CDR3: CASSHASGSSEQYF. The CDR3 nucleotides are TGCGCCAGCAGCCACGCTAGCGGGTCCTCCGAGCAGTACTTC.

V is TRBV4-2 and J is TRBJ1-1; D gene uncertain. The V end lost 5 bases, the J end lost 4 bases, and 11 bases lay between the germline ends. CDR1 and CDR2 (germline): LGHNA, YNFKEQ. The length of the CDR3 is 13 residues. CDR3 DNA: TGTGCCAGCAGCTCCCAAAGGAGCACTGAAGCTTTCTTT. Protein: CASSSQRSTEAFF.

The V call is TRBV5-6, the J call TRBJ2-3; 8 nucleotides agree with TRBD2. The CDR3 covers 15 residues. After removal of 0 bases from V and 4 bases from J, the junction contained 4 bases not matched to a gene. Germline V lookup: CDR1 SGHDT, CDR2 YYEEEE. In nucleotides, the CDR3 is TGTGCCAGCAGCTTGGTAGGCGGGAGGTCAGATACGCAGTATTTT. Translated, it gives CASSLVGGRSDTQYF.

Concerning this clone: At the DNA level, this CDR3 is encoded by other sequences in the same sample as well. The chain employs TRBV6-5 and TRBJ1-1; D uncertain. The CDR3 has 13 amino acids. The V end was cut by 2 bases, the J end by 4 bases, with 8 bases between. Germline V gene lookup returns CDR1 MNHEY and CDR2 SVGAGI. Written as DNA, the CDR3 is TGTGCCAGCAGTTACGGGCAACTCACTGAAGCTTTCTTT. This codes for CASSYGQLTEAFF.

The V and J genes are TRBV6-5 and TRBJ2-1; D is undetermined. This CDR3 is 13 amino acids long. V dropped 3 bases and J dropped 3 bases, with 6 bases sitting between them. Germline V CDR1 and CDR2: MNHEY, SVGAGI. The CDR3 protein is CASSYRSYNEQFF. As DNA, the CDR3 is TGTGCCAGCAGTTATCGCAGCTACAATGAGCAGTTCTTC.